One and the same sample provided the 29 T cell receptor beta chains below, sequenced in a study of cytomegalovirus exposure and HLA in healthy donors. PCR involved 60 Vbeta and 13 Jbeta primers. The protocol was immunoSEQ multiplex PCR, while the TCRdb copy is restricted to in-frame clones and leaves out a portion. The repertoire holds under 200,000 clones, with 79% as singletons. Sequenced: PBMCs. These receptors were taken from a woman between 45 and 60 years old in good health and CMV-seronegative.

V usage is TRBV9 and J usage is TRBJ2-1; 8 bases line up with TRBD2. J gave up 5 bases and V 0 bases, and 4 bases lay outside the gene matches. The CDR3 has 15 amino acids. CDR1 and CDR2 (germline): SGDLS, YYNGEE. Here the CDR3 reads CASSVVTSGDNEQFF. For the CDR3, the DNA is TGTGCCAGCAGCGTAGTTACTAGCGGAGACAATGAGCAGTTCTTC.

On this clone: Other DNA sequences within the sample encode an identical CDR3. The V and J genes are TRBV4-1 and TRBJ2-3, with a tentative D call TRBD2 (6 bases). Germline V gene data show CDR1 as MGHRA and CDR2 as YSYEKL. V dropped 0 bases and J dropped 2 bases, with 12 bases sitting between them. CDR3 length: 16 residues. The CDR3 is CASSQELAGPTDTQYF. In DNA form, the CDR3 reads TGCGCCAGCAGCCAAGAGCTGGCGGGACCCACAGATACGCAGTATTTT.

V gene TRBV29-1 combines with J gene TRBJ2-4, with 11 nucleotides matching TRBD1. The CDR3 is 13 amino acids. V lost 4 bases and J lost 14; bases outside the gene matches: 10. Looked up from germline, CDR1 is SQVTM and CDR2 is ANQGSEA. CDR3 loop: CSVGADRGQKEYF. The CDR3 nucleotides are TGCAGCGTTGGGGCGGACAGGGGGCAAAAGGAGTACTTC.

J is TRBJ1-5 and V is TRBV6-5; TRBD1 aligns across 8 bases. This CDR3 has 14 amino acids. Germline lookup yields CDR1 MNHEY and CDR2 SVGAGI. V gave up 5 bases and J gave up 4 bases; unmatched junction bases: 4. The CDR3 region is CASSTRTGNQPQHF. Here the CDR3 DNA reads TGTGCCAGCAGTACCAGGACAGGGAATCAGCCCCAGCATTTT.

The V and J genes are TRBV28 and TRBJ2-7; D not resolved. V was clipped by 5 bases and J by 5 bases, with 10 bases between them. Germline V gene data show CDR1 as MDHEN and CDR2 as SYDVKM. This CDR3 is 12 amino acids long. DNA for the CDR3: TGTGCCAGCAGTACCCGACACCACGAGCAGTACTTC. Translated: CASSTRHHEQYF.

The J gene is TRBJ2-2, the V gene TRBV11-2; 8 nucleotides match TRBD1. The CDR3 consists of 16 residues. V was clipped by 4 bases and J by 3 bases; unmatched bases: 7. Germline lookup yields CDR1 SGHAT and CDR2 FQNNGV. Here the CDR3 DNA reads TGTGCCAGCAGCTCAAGGACAGGGCGCCACACCGGGGAGCTGTTTTTT. Its protein product is CASSSRTGRHTGELFF.

J is TRBJ2-5 and V is TRBV7-9; no firm D call. This CDR3 spans 13 amino acids. Germline CDR1 and CDR2: SEHNR and FQNEAQ (reference sequence). V lost 5 bases to trimming and J lost 3 bases, with 10 bases between them. The CDR3 coding sequence is TGTGCCAGCAGCCCCTACCGCGAAGAGACCCAGTACTTC. As protein: CASSPYREETQYF.

The rearrangement links TRBV7-2 to TRBJ2-7; tentatively, D is TRBD1 (5 bases). The V and J ends lost 3 bases and 0 bases respectively, with 12 bases between them. This CDR3 region has 15 residues. Germline lookup yields CDR1 SGHTA and CDR2 FQGNSA. This CDR3 is CASSFGQGSSYEQYF. As DNA, the CDR3 is TGTGCCAGCAGCTTTGGGCAGGGCAGCTCCTACGAGCAGTACTTC.

This clone showed up just once. V usage is TRBV28 and J usage is TRBJ2-7, with 9 bases aligning to TRBD1. Germline V lookup: CDR1 MDHEN, CDR2 SYDVKM. The V and J ends lost 6 bases and 3 bases, in that order; junction bases with no gene match: 6. The CDR3 runs to 14 residues. CDR3 in amino acids: CASRKQGANYEQYF. Here the CDR3 DNA reads TGTGCCAGCAGGAAACAGGGGGCGAACTACGAGCAGTACTTC. Supplemented by reference TRBV28 and TRBJ2-7, the full variable domain reads DVKVTQSSRYLVKRTGEKVFLECVQDMDHENMFWYRQDPGLGLRLIYFSYDVKMKEKGDIPEGYSVSREKKERFSLILESASTNQTSMYLCASRKQGANYEQYFGPGTRLTVT.

This CDR3 is CASSRTGGTDTQYF. In nucleotides, the CDR3 is TGTGCCAGCTCACGGACAGGGGGCACAGATACGCAGTATTTT. This chain uses TRBV18 with TRBJ2-3; 9 positions match TRBD1. The CDR3 sequence is 14 residues long. Germline V gene data show CDR1 as KGHSH and CDR2 as LQKENI. With 4 bases clipped from V and 1 base from J, the junction kept 0 bases outside the gene matches.

The V gene is TRBV7-2, the J gene TRBJ2-7, with TRBD2 matching 10 bases. Germline V gene data show CDR1 as SGHTA and CDR2 as FQGNSA. The CDR3 covers 16 residues. The V and J ends lost 5 bases and 0 bases, in that order; junction bases with no gene match: 7. The CDR3 loop reads CASSRRTSGPSYEQYF. The CDR3 DNA sequence: TGTGCCAGCAGCCGCCGGACTAGCGGACCCTCCTACGAGCAGTACTTC.

The V gene is TRBV29-1, the J gene TRBJ1-2; D remains unclear. The CDR3 has 13 residues. V was shortened by 2 bases and J by 4 bases, with 11 bases between the two germline ends. CDR1 and CDR2 (germline): SQVTM, ANQGSEA. CDR3: CSVESGRSYGYTF. Written as DNA, the CDR3 is TGCAGCGTTGAATCCGGTCGGAGCTATGGCTACACCTTC.

The genes are TRBV27 and TRBJ2-7; D possibly corresponds to TRBD1 (5 bases). The V gene's germline CDR1 is MNHEY and CDR2 SMNVEV (reference sequence). The V end was cut by 1 base, the J end by 0 bases, with 13 bases between. This CDR3 is built from 16 residues. The CDR3 nucleotides are TGTGCCAGCAGTTTATACGGACAAAAGGTCTCCTACGAGCAGTACTTC. This translates into CASSLYGQKVSYEQYF.

J is TRBJ2-2 and V is TRBV6-1, with D possibly being TRBD1 (5 bases). The CDR3 length is 16 residues. Germline CDR1 MNHNS, CDR2 SASEGT. The germline V and J ends were trimmed by 4 bases and 1 base, with 13 bases remaining between them. For the CDR3, the DNA is TGTGCCAGCAGTGCCCGGACAACGGGGAACACCGGGGAGCTGTTTTTT. Protein product: CASSARTTGNTGELFF.

This clone was counted a few times. This chain joins TRBV18 and TRBJ1-1, with TRBD1 as a possible D gene (5 bases). This CDR3 has 14 residues. CDR1 KGHSH and CDR2 LQKENI come from the germline V gene. V lost 6 bases and J lost 3, with 14 bases in between. CDR3 sequence: CASSHRGIDTEAFF. CDR3 DNA sequence: TGTGCCAGCTCCCATAGGGGTATAGACACTGAAGCTTTCTTT.

The chain uses TRBV2 and TRBJ2-1; a possible D gene is TRBD1 (5 bases). The V gene's germline CDR1 is SNHLY and CDR2 FYNNEI. V was shortened by 5 bases and J by 7 bases, with 12 bases between the two germline ends. This CDR3 is 13 amino acids long. CDR3 loop: CASSIRQLNEQFF. The CDR3 DNA reads TGTGCCAGCAGTATTCGACAGCTTAATGAGCAGTTCTTC.

This clone appeared once. The rearrangement links TRBV4-2 to TRBJ1-4; D gene unclear. The V gene lost 1 base and the J gene lost 3 bases, with 15 bases spanning the gap. Germline values: CDR1 LGHNA, CDR2 YNFKEQ. CDR3 length equals 17 residues. The CDR3 sequence: CASSQGSSGWANEKLFF. Here the CDR3 DNA reads TGTGCCAGCAGCCAAGGAAGTTCGGGTTGGGCTAATGAAAAACTGTTTTTT.

This chain joins TRBV28 and TRBJ1-1; D gene ambiguous. The germline gives CDR1 MDHEN, CDR2 SYDVKM. Deletions cut 3 bases from V and 4 bases from J, with 15 bases between. The CDR3 contains 15 residues. CDR3 region: CASSFRAGKSTEAFF. In nucleotides, the CDR3 is TGTGCCAGCAGTTTTCGAGCGGGGAAATCCACTGAAGCTTTCTTT.

In nucleotides, the CDR3 is TGTGCCAGCAGCCAAGGGGGCGGCAGCCAGAACACTGAAGCTTTCTTT. This sequence encodes CASSQGGGSQNTEAFF. The chain has TRBV14 and TRBJ1-1; D perhaps matches TRBD1 (5 bases). Per germline, CDR1 SGHDN and CDR2 FVKESK. The CDR3 extends over 16 amino acids. The V and J ends lost 1 base and 1 base respectively, with 13 bases between them.

The V gene is TRBV7-2, the J gene TRBJ1-1, with TRBD1 identical over 7 bases. The CDR3 has 15 amino acids. CDR1 and CDR2 from the germline V gene are SGHTA and FQGNSA. V was pared by 1 base and J by 0 bases, with 2 bases of the junction left unmatched. The CDR3 nucleotides are TGTGCCAGCAGCTTAGGGGGACAGATGAACACTGAAGCTTTCTTT. Its protein product is CASSLGGQMNTEAFF.

This chain joins TRBV11-3 and TRBJ2-7; a weak D match, TRBD1 (5 bases). Germline V gene lookup returns CDR1 SGHNT and CDR2 YENEEA. The V and J ends lost 2 bases and 2 bases respectively, with 13 bases between them. The CDR3 runs to 15 residues. The chain's CDR3 is CASSLFGGQTYEQYF. CDR3 DNA: TGTGCCAGCAGCTTATTTGGCGGACAAACCTACGAGCAGTACTTC.

The chain joins TRBV2 to TRBJ2-7, with D unclear. Germline V lookup: CDR1 SNHLY, CDR2 FYNNEI. There are 14 residues in the CDR3. Deletions cut 1 base from V and 2 bases from J, with 9 bases between. This chain's CDR3 is CASSEGQITYEQYF. DNA of the CDR3: TGTGCCAGCAGTGAAGGGCAGATCACCTACGAGCAGTACTTC. The variable domain in full, with the rest retrieved from reference TRBV2 and TRBJ2-7, is EPEVTQTPSHQVTQMGQEVILRCVPISNHLYFYWYRQILGQKVEFLVSFYNNEISEKSEIFDDQFSVERPDGSNFTLKIRSTKLEDSAMYFCASSEGQITYEQYFGPGTRLTVT.

The V gene is TRBV11-2, the J gene TRBJ1-5, with D perhaps matching TRBD1 (6 bases). Trimming removed 5 bases from V and 6 bases from J, with 17 bases in between. Germline V lookup: CDR1 SGHAT, CDR2 FQNNGV. This CDR3 has 15 amino acids. The CDR3 sequence: CASSPLGGAGQPQHF. CDR3 in DNA: TGTGCCAGCAGCCCCCTTGGGGGGGCGGGTCAGCCCCAGCATTTT. The variable domain in full, with the rest retrieved from reference TRBV11-2 and TRBJ1-5, is EAGVAQSPRYKIIEKRQSVAFWCNPISGHATLYWYQQILGQGPKLLIQFQNNGVVDDSQLPKDRFSAERLKGVDSTLKIQPAKLEDSAVYLCASSPLGGAGQPQHFGDGTRLSIL.

The V call is TRBV4-1, the J call TRBJ2-1; TRBD2 matches at 10 bases. The V gene end was trimmed by 8 bases and the J gene end by 4 bases; junction bases not matched to a gene: 8. This CDR3 comprises 15 residues. Germline V gene lookup returns CDR1 MGHRA and CDR2 YSYEKL. The CDR3, as DNA: TGCGCCAGCCGTTCGACTAGCGGGTCTTACAATGAGCAGTTCTTC. Residues: CASRSTSGSYNEQFF.

The rearrangement joins TRBV10-3 to TRBJ1-4; the D is unclear. Germline CDR1 reads ENHRY; CDR2 reads SYGVKD. The CDR3 sequence is 15 residues long. Deletions cut 3 bases from V and 0 bases from J, with 8 bases between. CDR3: CAISDGGATNEKLFF. CDR3 sequence (DNA): TGTGCCATCAGTGACGGTGGTGCAACTAATGAAAAACTGTTTTTT.

J is TRBJ1-1 and V is TRBV4-1; D not certain. CDR3 length: 18 amino acids. Germline loops: CDR1 MGHRA, CDR2 YSYEKL. The V gene lost 0 bases and the J gene lost 1 base, with 18 bases spanning the gap. CDR3 in DNA: TGCGCCAGCAGCCAAGAATCGGGAAACCTTCGCCAGAACACTGAAGCTTTCTTT. Translating it yields CASSQESGNLRQNTEAFF.

This clone was seen only once. The V gene is TRBV9, the J gene TRBJ1-2, with unresolved D. The CDR3 extends over 15 amino acids. From germline, CDR1 is SGDLS and CDR2 YYNGEE. V was shortened by 0 bases and J by 7 bases, with 16 bases between the two germline ends. The CDR3 region is CASSVGTGTAGGYTF. In nucleotides, the CDR3 is TGTGCCAGCAGCGTAGGTACGGGAACGGCAGGTGGCTACACCTTC.

V gene TRBV19 combines with J gene TRBJ2-5, with D possibly matching TRBD2 (5 bases). The CDR3 has 11 residues. The germline gives CDR1 LNHDA, CDR2 SQIVND (reference sequence). Trimming took off 6 bases at V and 5 bases at J, with 7 bases between the two ends. CDR3 in amino acids: CASSRGETQYF. The CDR3, as DNA: TGTGCCAGTAGCCGCGGGGAGACCCAGTACTTC. The full variable domain, with the rest looked up from reference TRBV19 and TRBJ2-5, is DGGITQSPKYLFRKEGQNVTLSCEQNLNHDAMYWYRQDPGQGLRLIYYSQIVNDFQKGDIAEGYSVSREKKESFPLTVTSAQKNPTAFYLCASSRGETQYFGPGTRLLVL.

The CDR3, as DNA: TGTGCCAGCAGCTTGGCGGGGGGTGGCAATCAGCCCCAGCATTTT. Residues: CASSLAGGGNQPQHF. The V gene is TRBV5-6, the J gene TRBJ1-5; the D gene is possibly TRBD1 (5 bases). The CDR3 is 15 amino acids. From germline, CDR1 is SGHDT and CDR2 YYEEEE. Trimming removed 0 bases from V and 2 bases from J, with 9 bases in between.